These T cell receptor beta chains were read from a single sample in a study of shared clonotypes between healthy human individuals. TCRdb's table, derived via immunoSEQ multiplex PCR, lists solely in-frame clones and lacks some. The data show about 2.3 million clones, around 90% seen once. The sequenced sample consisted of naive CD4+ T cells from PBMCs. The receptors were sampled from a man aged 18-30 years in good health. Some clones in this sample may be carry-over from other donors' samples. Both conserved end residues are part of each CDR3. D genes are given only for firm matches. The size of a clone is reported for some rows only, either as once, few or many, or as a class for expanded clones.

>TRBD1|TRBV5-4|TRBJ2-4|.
CASSLIAPDRKNIQYF
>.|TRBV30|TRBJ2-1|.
CAWSRAASYNEQFF
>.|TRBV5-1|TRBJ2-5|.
CASSLVRGTETQYF
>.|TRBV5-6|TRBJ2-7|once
CASSIRVYEQYF
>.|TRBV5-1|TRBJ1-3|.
CASAPGPSAGNTIYF
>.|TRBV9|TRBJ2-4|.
CASSAEPGSSAMMDIQYF
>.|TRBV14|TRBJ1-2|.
CASSQSLNRDYGYTF
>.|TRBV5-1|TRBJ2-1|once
CASSFVGGLSYNEQFF
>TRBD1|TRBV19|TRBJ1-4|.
CASSLTQGASNEKLFF
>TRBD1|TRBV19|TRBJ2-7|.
CASSITGGYEQYF
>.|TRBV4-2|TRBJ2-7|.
CASSQDEGRGDYEQYF
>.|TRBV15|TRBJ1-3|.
CATSRDVRTVGNTIYF
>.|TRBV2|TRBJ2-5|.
CASKPLGDPRTQYF
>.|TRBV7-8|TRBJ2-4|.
CASSLAGEGNIQYF
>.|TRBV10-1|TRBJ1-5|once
CASSENGPQPQHF
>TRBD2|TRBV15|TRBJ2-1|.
CATSRGPALAGGRSNEQFF
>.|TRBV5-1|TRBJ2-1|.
CASSLSSGSYNEQFF
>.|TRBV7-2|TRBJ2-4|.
CASSLGAVNIQYF
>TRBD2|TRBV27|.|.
CASRRLAGDREQYF
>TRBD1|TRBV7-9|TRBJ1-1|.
CASSSPGGGSTEAFF
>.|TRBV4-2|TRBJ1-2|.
CASSQGGETGIYGYTF
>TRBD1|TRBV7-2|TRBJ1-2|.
CASSLVATGVGYTF
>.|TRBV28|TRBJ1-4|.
CASSLLAGTFEKLFF
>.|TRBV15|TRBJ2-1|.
CATSIRDLNNEQFF
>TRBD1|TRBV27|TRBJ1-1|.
CASSFRTGGWTEAFF
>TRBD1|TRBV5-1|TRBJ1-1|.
CASRVGQLEAFF
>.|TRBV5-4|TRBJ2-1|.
CASSPGTGSSYNEQFF
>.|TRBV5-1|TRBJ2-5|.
CASSLGAVGETQYF
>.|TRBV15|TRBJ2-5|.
CATSRDIGTQYF
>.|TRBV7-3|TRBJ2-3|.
CASSRTVSTDTQYF
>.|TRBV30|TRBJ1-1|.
CALSRAGAFF
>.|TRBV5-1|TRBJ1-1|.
CASSLGEVGTEAFF
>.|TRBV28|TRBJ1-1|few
CASSFRPPDTEAFF
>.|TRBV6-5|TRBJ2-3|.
CASSYGRSTDTQYF
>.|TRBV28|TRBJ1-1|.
CASSLVRANTEAFF
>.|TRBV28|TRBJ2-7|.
CASSPRRRGTSYEQYF
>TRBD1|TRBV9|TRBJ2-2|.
CASSRQGRRAGELFF
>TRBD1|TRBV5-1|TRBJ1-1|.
CASLGQGGTEAFF
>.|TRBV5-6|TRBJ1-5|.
CASSLRTVSNQPQHF
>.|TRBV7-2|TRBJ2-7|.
CASSLGGGSLSYEQYF
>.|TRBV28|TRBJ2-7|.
CASRKYEQYF
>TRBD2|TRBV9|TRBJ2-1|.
CASSAVAGEENEQFF
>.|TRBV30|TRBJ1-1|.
CAWRGQYTEAFF
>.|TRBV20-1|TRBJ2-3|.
CSALSGDTQYF
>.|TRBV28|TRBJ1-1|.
CASILVGQGAVWNTEAFF
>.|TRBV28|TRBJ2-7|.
CASSSYTSGEFPYEQYF
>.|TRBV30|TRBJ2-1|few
CACSPGAYLRFF
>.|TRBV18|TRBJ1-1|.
CASSPGRYGTEAFF
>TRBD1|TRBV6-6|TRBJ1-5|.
CASIPTGGGRNQPQHF
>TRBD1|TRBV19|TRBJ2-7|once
CASSPTDRGRYEQYF
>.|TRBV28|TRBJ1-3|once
CASSLRGFGNTIYF
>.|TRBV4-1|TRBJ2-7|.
CASSQAGAGRIREQYF